This entry lists 10 T cell receptor beta chains sequenced from one sample in a study of beta chain features in type 1 diabetes (dated by TCRdb to the late 2010s). Broad study findings and their caveats: A moderate but significant shortening of TCRB CDR3 length was observed in type 1 diabetes patients in all four CD4+ subsets.

Libraries came from the immunoSEQ multiplex PCR assay. The High Capacity cDNA Reverse Transcription Kit was used to reverse transcribe all of the isolated RNA, meaning that expressed TCRB transcripts were what got sequenced. TCRdb limited this immuneACCESS table to in-frame rearrangements with V and J called. A share of clones is missing; checked studies link under half to unresolved V genes, and the rest is unexplained. The sample has hundreds of thousands of clones on record, about 14% of them singletons. 0.035% to 0.045% of the sample rests with the top ten. These TCRs' antigens remain unknown. Sequencing was carried out using naive CD4+ T cells from blood. The cell subset or site label for this specimen denotes: true naive CD4+ T cells. These receptors all come from a man between 18 and 35 years old with type 1 diabetes.

The chain employs TRBV6-1 and TRBJ2-2; D perhaps matches TRBD1 (6 bases). Germline V gene data show CDR1 as MNHNS and CDR2 as SASEGT. V gave up 2 bases and J gave up 4 bases, with 8 bases separating them. The CDR3 has 14 residues. CDR3 DNA: TGTGCCAGCAGTGAAACAGGGCGCACCGGGGAGCTGTTTTTT. Translating it yields CASSETGRTGELFF.

The chain carries TRBV20-1 and TRBJ2-7, with D tentatively TRBD1 (5 bases). Germline lookup yields CDR1 DFQATT and CDR2 SNEGSKA (reference sequence). Trimming took off 4 bases at V and 4 bases at J, with 8 bases between the two ends. The CDR3 loop spans 11 amino acids. This CDR3 is CSAMTAYEQYF. The CDR3 DNA reads TGCAGTGCTATGACAGCTTACGAGCAGTACTTC.

The table lists this clone with a few counts. The chain is built from TRBV2 and TRBJ1-1; 7 positions agree with TRBD1. Trimming cost V 11 bases and J 4 bases; bases outside gene matches: 7. This CDR3 has 12 amino acids. Per germline, CDR1 SNHLY and CDR2 FYNNEI. Here the CDR3 reads CARDREGTEAFF. In DNA, the CDR3 is TGTGCCCGCGACAGGGAAGGCACTGAAGCTTTCTTT.

The chain uses TRBV4-1 and TRBJ2-5; either TRBD1 or TRBD2 may supply D (5 bases each). The CDR3 covers 13 residues. Looked up from germline, CDR1 is MGHRA and CDR2 is YSYEKL. With 3 bases removed from V and 5 bases from J, the gap between germline ends came to 10 bases. CDR3 sequence reads: CASSQGVEETQYF. The DNA for the CDR3 is TGCGCCAGCAGCCAGGGGGTGGAGGAGACCCAGTACTTC.

The chain joins TRBV2 to TRBJ2-5; 9 bases are a match to TRBD1. The CDR3 extends over 11 amino acids. V shed 9 bases, J shed 4 bases, and the junction held 0 bases outside the gene matches. Per germline, CDR1 SNHLY and CDR2 FYNNEI. In nucleotides, the CDR3 is TGTGCCAGGGGACAGGGAGAGACCCAGTACTTC. Residues: CARGQGETQYF.

This clone was seen only a few times. The genes are TRBV23-1 and TRBJ2-3; maybe TRBD2 (6 bases). TRBV23-1 is known as an ORF, though its function is uncertain. Trimming removed 9 bases at V and 5 bases at J, with 18 bases between. There are 14 residues in the CDR3. The CDR3 DNA reads as TGCGCCAGTCCTCGCGGGGTCCGGCGAGATACGCAGTATTTT. It is translated as CASPRGVRRDTQYF.

The genes are TRBV4-2 and TRBJ2-7; D ambiguous. The germline V gene has CDR1 LGHNA and CDR2 YNFKEQ. V was shortened by 4 bases and J by 3 bases, with 13 bases between the two germline ends. The CDR3 has 14 amino acids. The CDR3 protein is CASSLRVVLYEQYF. In nucleotides, the CDR3 is TGTGCCAGCAGCCTAAGGGTAGTGCTCTACGAGCAGTACTTC.

The V gene is TRBV11-1, the J gene TRBJ1-2; tentative D call: TRBD1 (5 bases). The V end lost 3 bases, the J end lost 7 bases, and 12 bases lay between the germline ends. This CDR3 has 13 amino acids. Germline CDR1 is SGHAT and CDR2 is FQDESV (reference sequence). The chain's CDR3 is CASSLRGIGGYTF. CDR3 nucleotides: TGTGCCAGCAGCTTGAGGGGCATCGGTGGCTACACCTTC.

This chain links TRBV30 with TRBJ1-2, with 10 nucleotides matching TRBD1. V lost 2 bases and J lost 10; bases outside the gene matches: 7. Germline-derived CDR1 and CDR2 are GTSNPN and SVGIG (reference sequence). This CDR3 is built from 13 residues. CDR3 residues: CAWSPWDRGAYTF. CDR3 coding DNA: TGTGCCTGGAGTCCTTGGGACAGGGGTGCCTACACCTTC.

The DNA for the CDR3 is TGTGCCAGCAGCCAAGAAAGGCAGAGCTACGAGCAGTACTTC. This translates into CASSQERQSYEQYF. This chain links TRBV4-2 with TRBJ2-7; D ambiguous. The CDR3 has 14 residues. In germline, CDR1 is LGHNA, CDR2 YNFKEQ. Trimming removed 0 bases at V and 3 bases at J, with 9 bases between.